The 10 T cell receptor beta chains given below trace back to one sample, sequenced in a study of blood T cells in healthy people across ages (dated by TCRdb to 2014 to 2015). The method behind the library was 5' RACE. The instrument given in TCRdb is Illumina HiSeq 2500. A second PCR of about 6 to 12 cycles was performed with a sample-barcoded 5' primer and a J-beta primer mix. TCRdb handled the public reads itself, with Q25 trimming in fastp and clone calling in MiXCR, and kept productive beta chains. Every distinct CDR3 protein forms one entry, paired with its most common genes and DNA. The sample records around 1,600,000 distinct CDR3 sequences, 40% to 45% of which are singletons. Of the sample, 4% falls within the top ten clones. The source material was blood. These TCRs come from a woman under 30 in good health.

This clonotype was seen only a few times. The rearrangement uses TRBV6-5 and TRBJ2-1; the D call may be TRBD1 or TRBD2 (6 bases each). Germline values: CDR1 MNHEY, CDR2 SVGAGI. Deletions cut 1 base from V and 7 bases from J, with 20 bases between. This CDR3 contains 17 residues. The CDR3 is CASSYLNRAGSENEQFF. The CDR3 DNA reads TGTGCCAGCAGTTACTTGAACAGGGCGGGGTCCGAGAATGAGCAGTTCTTC.

In this sample, this clonotype turned up a few times. The CDR3 region has the DNA TGTGCCAGCACCTGGACTAGCGGGGGGTCCCCTGAGCAGTTCTTC. Protein sequence: CASTWTSGGSPEQFF. The J gene is TRBJ2-1, the V gene TRBV12-3 or TRBV12-4; 14 bases agree with TRBD2. The CDR3 has 15 residues. The V and J ends lost 7 bases and 9 bases, in that order; junction bases with no gene match: 8.

The V call is TRBV7-2, the J call TRBJ2-7; 8 bases agree with TRBD2. Germline V lookup: CDR1 SGHTA, CDR2 FQGNSA. The J segment lost 0 bases and the V segment lost 3 bases, leaving 7 bases of the junction unmatched. The CDR3 totals 16 residues. The CDR3 nucleotides are TGTGCCAGCAGCTTCCAGACTAGCGACCCCTCCTACGAGCAGTACTTC. Residues: CASSFQTSDPSYEQYF.

V and J are TRBV20-1 and TRBJ1-4; D is ambiguous. In germline, CDR1 is DFQATT, CDR2 SNEGSKA (reference sequence). The CDR3 covers 12 residues. V lost 4 bases to trimming and J lost 8 bases, with 11 bases between them. This CDR3 is CSAKVGGEKLFF. CDR3 nucleotides: TGCAGTGCTAAGGTCGGTGGAGAAAAACTGTTTTTT.

This clonotype was seen only a few times. V usage is TRBV11-2 and J usage is TRBJ2-1, with TRBD2 matching over 8 bases. This CDR3 has 16 residues. J was trimmed by 8 bases and V by 3 bases; bases with no gene match: 12. Germline loops: CDR1 SGHAT, CDR2 FQNNGV. The CDR3 is CASSFAGGLNLDEQFF. DNA of the CDR3: TGTGCCAGCAGCTTCGCGGGGGGATTGAATCTGGATGAGCAGTTCTTC. The whole variable domain, filled in from reference TRBV11-2 and TRBJ2-1, reads EAGVAQSPRYKIIEKRQSVAFWCNPISGHATLYWYQQILGQGPKLLIQFQNNGVVDDSQLPKDRFSAERLKGVDSTLKIQPAKLEDSAVYLCASSFAGGLNLDEQFFGPGTRLTVL.

This clonotype appeared a few times. The chain couples TRBV12-3 or TRBV12-4 to TRBJ2-3; 8 bases match TRBD2. V was clipped by 5 bases and J by 6 bases; unmatched bases: 10. CDR3 size: 15 residues. The CDR3 protein is CASSARRGDPDTQYF. The CDR3 bases are TGTGCCAGCAGTGCCCGGCGGGGGGACCCCGATACGCAGTATTTT.

The chain couples TRBV5-1 to TRBJ2-3; D is unclear. This CDR3 is built from 15 residues. The V end was cut by 0 bases, the J end by 2 bases, with 10 bases between. From germline, CDR1 is SGHRS and CDR2 YFSETQ. CDR3 in DNA: TGCGCCAGCAGCTTGGAGATAGAATACACAGATACGCAGTATTTT. As protein: CASSLEIEYTDTQYF.

The chain carries TRBV20-1 and TRBJ2-5, with 8 positions matching TRBD2. CDR1 is DFQATT, CDR2 SNEGSKA, per germline (reference sequence). V lost 0 bases, J lost 7 bases, and 10 bases stayed unmatched. This CDR3 is 15 amino acids long. The CDR3 DNA sequence: TGCAGTGCTAGAGAGCCCCCAGCGGGAGTGAGGACCCAGTACTTC. It is translated as CSAREPPAGVRTQYF.

The chain combines TRBV12-3 or TRBV12-4 with TRBJ1-4; 8 bases align to TRBD1. Trimming took 5 bases from V and 10 from J; bases not matched to a gene: 6. The CDR3 length is 13 residues. The CDR3 here is CASSKGQVGKLFF. In DNA, the CDR3 is TGTGCCAGCAGTAAGGGACAGGTTGGAAAACTGTTTTTT.

The table lists this clonotype with a few counts. V usage is TRBV27 and J usage is TRBJ2-3, with D perhaps matching TRBD1 (6 bases). Trimming removed 1 base from V and 0 bases from J, with 20 bases in between. The germline V gene has CDR1 MNHEY and CDR2 SMNVEV (reference sequence). This CDR3 has 19 amino acids. The CDR3: CASSLYYTGPLASTDTQYF. CDR3 bases: TGTGCCAGCAGTTTATATTATACAGGGCCCCTTGCTAGCACAGATACGCAGTATTTT.